This T cell receptor (beta chain) is from a study of cytomegalovirus exposure and HLA in healthy donors. The CDR3 loop spans 15 amino acids. Germline V gene sequence: CDR1 SGDLS, CDR2 YYNGEE. The V end lost 0 bases, the J end lost 5 bases, and 14 bases lay between the germline ends. Use of 60 Vbeta and 13 Jbeta primers characterized the PCR. Measured with immunoSEQ multiplex PCR; TCRdb has only the in-frame clones, and not every one. The profile covers 140,000 to 150,000 clones, with 70% to 80% appearing a single time and around 2.4% taken by the ten largest. As concerns this clone: Its antigen is unknown.

Study observations and caveats: The authors later found HLA-associated TCR beta chains more clonally expanded than equally common others. In all likelihood, a cluster of highly shared sequence variants was a sequencing artifact.

The origin of this receptor is a woman younger than 35 in good health and CMV-seropositive. The sequencing sample was made of PBMCs. The genes are TRBV9 and TRBJ2-5, with a weak D call TRBD1 (6 bases). Here the CDR3 reads CASSVDGRGSETQYF. CDR3 nucleotide sequence: TGTGCCAGCAGCGTAGATGGCAGGGGATCGGAGACCCAGTACTTC.